These 5 T cell receptor beta chains share one sample of origin, sequenced in a study of OX40 agonist ivuxolimab in advanced cancers. Profiling relied on immunoSEQ multiplex PCR, and the TCRdb table lists in-frame clones only, not all of them. The top ten hold about 0.44% of the sample, which has roughly 64,000 clones, around 93% seen once. The sample in question was CD4+ or CD8+ T cells sorted from blood, obtained in a trial of the OX40 agonist ivuxolimab. These receptors originate from an adult with an advanced solid tumor such as melanoma, head and neck, liver or kidney cancer.

This clone was picked up one time. The chain is built from TRBV18 and TRBJ1-4; D is perhaps TRBD1 (5 bases). Germline V gives CDR1 KGHSH, CDR2 LQKENI. The V and J ends lost 2 bases and 2 bases respectively, with 15 bases between them. The CDR3 has 17 residues. The CDR3 nucleotides are TGTGCCAGCTCACCAAACCCGCAGACAGCGACTAATGAAAAACTGTTTTTT. This gives the protein CASSPNPQTATNEKLFF.

The genes are TRBV2 and TRBJ2-2, with D maybe TRBD2 (6 bases). There are 15 residues in the CDR3. Germline V gene sequence: CDR1 SNHLY, CDR2 FYNNEI. Trimming removed 6 bases at V and 6 bases at J, with 17 bases between. CDR3 DNA: TGTGCCAGCAGCGGGACTGAGGGGATGGCCGGGGAGCTGTTTTTT. It translates to CASSGTEGMAGELFF.

The chain employs TRBV7-2 and TRBJ2-7; 9 bases align to TRBD1. The junction had 4 bases not matched to a gene; V was cut back by 5 bases and J by 5 bases. The CDR3 is 13 amino acids. Germline lookup yields CDR1 SGHTA and CDR2 FQGNSA. The CDR3 is CASSRDREDEQYF. The CDR3 coding sequence is TGTGCCAGCAGCCGGGACAGGGAGGACGAGCAGTACTTC.

The genes are TRBV18 and TRBJ2-1, with 10 bases aligning to TRBD2. This CDR3 has 15 amino acids. Germline values: CDR1 KGHSH, CDR2 LQKENI. Trimming at V came to 3 bases and at J to 5 bases, leaving 4 bases not matched to a gene. DNA of the CDR3: TGTGCCAGCTCACCGCTAGCGGGAGAGAACAATGAGCAGTTCTTC. As protein: CASSPLAGENNEQFF.

This chain uses TRBV27 with TRBJ1-2, with unresolved D. The V gene lost 5 bases and the J gene lost 8 bases, with 15 bases spanning the gap. The CDR3 extends over 13 amino acids. CDR1 is MNHEY, CDR2 SMNVEV, per germline (reference sequence). CDR3 sequence: CASSRRDLGGYTF. The CDR3 DNA reads TGTGCCAGCAGTCGTAGGGATCTTGGAGGCTACACCTTC.